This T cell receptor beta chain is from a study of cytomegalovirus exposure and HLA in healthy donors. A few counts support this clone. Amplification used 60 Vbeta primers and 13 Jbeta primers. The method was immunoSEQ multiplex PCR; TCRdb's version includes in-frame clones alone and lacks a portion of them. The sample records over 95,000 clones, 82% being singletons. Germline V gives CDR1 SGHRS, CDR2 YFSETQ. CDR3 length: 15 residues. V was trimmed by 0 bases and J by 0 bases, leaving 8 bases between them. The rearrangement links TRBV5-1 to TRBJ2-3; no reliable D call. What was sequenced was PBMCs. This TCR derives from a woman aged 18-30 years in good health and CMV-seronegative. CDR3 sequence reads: CASSLVAESTDTQYF. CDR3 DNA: TGCGCCAGCAGCTTGGTCGCGGAGAGCACAGATACGCAGTATTTT.